There are many counts of the clone carrying this TCR beta chain. This sample was taken from a study of identical twins. In TCRdb, the 5' RACE reads were re-called with MiXCR into one record per CDR3 protein. This sample has about 100,000 distinct CDR3 sequences, with 4.5% to 6.5% found just once. The CDR3 length is 15 residues. V was cut by 5 bases and J by 6 bases, with 17 bases left in between. CDR1 is PRHDT and CDR2 is FYEKMQ in the germline V gene (reference sequence). Specimen: memory T cells sorted from blood. The chain uses TRBV13 and TRBJ2-1; weak D call: TRBD1 (6 bases). This clonotype was obtained from a woman aged 50 to 60 in good health. The DNA of the CDR3 is TGTGCCAGCAGCCCCCGCGTCCCACAGGGCAATGAGCAGTTCTTC. Protein sequence: CASSPRVPQGNEQFF. Based on the CDR3 plus reference TRBV13 and TRBJ2-1, the full variable domain is AAGVIQSPRHLIKEKRETATLKCYPIPRHDTVYWYQQGPGQDPQFLISFYEKMQSDKGSIPDRFSAQQFSDYHSELNMSSLELGDSALYFCASSPRVPQGNEQFFGPGTRLTVL.